Listed below are T cell receptor beta chains from one sample, sequenced in a study of shared clonotypes between healthy human individuals. Generated by immunoSEQ multiplex PCR, the TCRdb table keeps only in-frame clones and is missing some. The sample contains hundreds of thousands of clones, 70% to 80% of which appear only once. Sequenced: PBMCs. These receptors were collected from a woman aged 40-49 years in good health. Some clones in this sample may be carry-over from other donors' samples. Each CDR3 is given with its conserved first and last residue. A D gene is named only where the DNA matches it firmly. The listing skips clone size in some rows; elsewhere it reads once, few, many or a size class.

CDR3 length	clone size	J gene	D gene	V gene	CDR3 DNA	CDR3 protein
15	NA	TRBJ2-3	NA	TRBV19	TGTGCCAGTAGTCTGAGCGGTTCTAGCACAGATACGCAGTATTTT	CASSLSGSSTDTQYF
13	NA	TRBJ1-4	NA	TRBV7-9	TGTGCCAGCAGCCCGCGCCGGGCCGAAAAACTGTTTTTT	CASSPRRAEKLFF
16	few	TRBJ2-2	NA	TRBV9	TGTGCCAGCAGCGTAGGGTCCGGTAGAAACACCGGGGAGCTGTTTTTT	CASSVGSGRNTGELFF
15	once	TRBJ2-7	NA	TRBV28	TGTGCCAGCAGTTTGGCCAGAAATTGGGGTGGCGAGCAGTACTTC	CASSLARNWGGEQYF
13	NA	TRBJ2-7	NA	TRBV28	TGTGCCAGCCACCCGGGTACCGCCTACGAGCAGTACTTC	CASHPGTAYEQYF
14	NA	TRBJ2-7	TRBD1	TRBV7-6	TGTGCCAGCAGCTTAGCCCCGGGACAGAGCGAGCAGTACTTC	CASSLAPGQSEQYF
15	NA	TRBJ1-1	TRBD1	TRBV18	TGTGCCAGCTCACCGTACCGGGACAGTGGAACTGAAGCTTTCTTT	CASSPYRDSGTEAFF
13	NA	TRBJ1-2	NA	TRBV11-2	TGTGCCAGCAGCTTAAGGGAAACCTATGGCTACACCTTC	CASSLRETYGYTF
17	NA	TRBJ2-7	NA	TRBV14	TGTGCCAGCAGCCAAGGATGGGGCAGGGCCGAGGCCTACGAGCAGTACTTC	CASSQGWGRAEAYEQYF
15	NA	TRBJ2-1	NA	TRBV28	TGTGCCAGCAGTCCAACTACGAGGGGGTACAATGAGCAGTTCTTC	CASSPTTRGYNEQFF
19	NA	TRBJ2-3	TRBD1	TRBV9	TGTGCCAGCAGCGTAGGGCCTGGGGACAGGGGGGCTAGCACAGATACGCAGTATTTT	CASSVGPGDRGASTDTQYF
11	once	TRBJ2-1	NA	TRBV2	TGTGCCAGCGGAGGGATCAATGAGCAGTTCTTC	CASGGINEQFF
16	NA	TRBJ2-3	NA	TRBV28	TGTGCCAGCAGCGAAAGAGCGGTGGGAGTCACAGATACGCAGTATTTT	CASSERAVGVTDTQYF
15	medium-sized	TRBJ2-1	TRBD1	TRBV5-1	TGCGCCAGCAGCCCGTACAGGGGGTATACGAATGAGCAGTTCTTC	CASSPYRGYTNEQFF
17	few	TRBJ1-1	TRBD1	TRBV4-2	TGTGCCAGCAGCCAAGATCTTTGGACAGGGTGGGCGACTGAAGCTTTCTTT	CASSQDLWTGWATEAFF
16	NA	TRBJ1-1	TRBD1	TRBV2	TGTGCCAGCAGTGAAGCGGGGACAGGGACCCACACTGAAGCTTTCTTT	CASSEAGTGTHTEAFF
14	NA	TRBJ2-7	TRBD2	TRBV6-4	TGTGCCAACAATCGACTAGCGGGAGCTTACGAGCAGTACTTC	CANNRLAGAYEQYF
13	NA	TRBJ1-2	NA	TRBV28	TGTGCCAGCAGGGGGGGGACGGGTTATGGCTACACCTTC	CASRGGTGYGYTF
15	few	TRBJ1-1	TRBD1	TRBV6-5	TGTGCCAGCAGTACGAAAACAGGGGAGAACACTGAAGCTTTCTTT	CASSTKTGENTEAFF
15	NA	TRBJ2-1	NA	TRBV7-2	TGTGCCAGCAGCTTTTCCGGGACCCTCTACAATGAGCAGTTCTTC	CASSFSGTLYNEQFF
16	NA	TRBJ1-6	TRBD1	TRBV28	TGTGCCAGCAGTTTATCCGGGACAGGGTATAATTCACCCCTCCACTTT	CASSLSGTGYNSPLHF
14	NA	TRBJ2-5	NA	TRBV7-9	TGTGCCAGCAGCTTATCTGGGGTCTCGGAGACCCAGTACTTC	CASSLSGVSETQYF
15	once	TRBJ2-1	NA	TRBV2	TGTGCCAGCCGGCGGGGTCAATACTCCTACAATGAGCAGTTCTTC	CASRRGQYSYNEQFF
15	NA	TRBJ2-1	TRBD2	TRBV7-2	TGTGCCAGCAGCTTAATCCGGGAGGATAACAATGAGCAGTTCTTC	CASSLIREDNNEQFF
15	NA	TRBJ1-2	NA	TRBV6-1	TGTGCCAGCAGTGAAGCGCTCCTGGGTGCTTATGGCTACACCTTC	CASSEALLGAYGYTF
14	NA	TRBJ1-3	NA	TRBV5-4	TGTGCCAGCAGCTTAACGGGCTCTGGAAACACCATATATTTT	CASSLTGSGNTIYF
11	few	TRBJ2-1	TRBD2	TRBV20-1	TGCAGTGCTAGGGGCGGGAGTGAGCAGTTCTTC	CSARGGSEQFF
17	NA	TRBJ2-3	NA	TRBV1	TGCACCAGCAGCCAAGATGGTCAGAAGCGGGAGACAGATACGCAGTATTTT	CTSSQDGQKRETDTQYF
17	NA	TRBJ1-3	NA	TRBV9	TGTGCCAGCAGCGTAAGTTATCAGGGGCTGTCAGGAAACACCATATATTTT	CASSVSYQGLSGNTIYF
17	NA	TRBJ1-1	NA	TRBV7-8	TGTGCCAGCAGCTCCAGCTCCCGGTCGAATGGGAACACTGAAGCTTTCTTT	CASSSSSRSNGNTEAFF
12	NA	TRBJ2-1	TRBD1	TRBV5-1	TGCGCCAGCAGCTCAGGGGGCAATGAGCAGTTCTTC	CASSSGGNEQFF
14	NA	TRBJ1-5	NA	TRBV15	TGTGCCACCAGCAGAACAGGTCCGGATCAGCCCCAGCATTTT	CATSRTGPDQPQHF
13	many	TRBJ1-5	NA	TRBV28	TGTGCCAGCAGTTTAACGTGGGATCAGCCCCAGCATTTT	CASSLTWDQPQHF
14	few	TRBJ1-5	NA	TRBV10-3	TGTGCCATCAGTGAGGGCTTTAGCAATCAGCCCCAGCATTTT	CAISEGFSNQPQHF
14	NA	TRBJ1-3	NA	TRBV6-5	TGTGCCAGCAGTTACGATTTCGTTGGGAACACCATATATTTT	CASSYDFVGNTIYF
14	few	TRBJ2-7	NA	TRBV6-6	TGTGCCAGCAGTTACCTCGGGAGAGGGAACGAGCAGTACTTC	CASSYLGRGNEQYF
15	NA	TRBJ1-1	TRBD1	TRBV23-1	TGCGCCAGCAGTCAAGGGACAGGGGAGAACACTGAAGCTTTCTTT	CASSQGTGENTEAFF
16	NA	TRBJ2-3	TRBD2	TRBV7-2	TGTGCCAGCAGCTTAGGTGGGGGGAGGGGCACAGATACGCAGTATTTT	CASSLGGGRGTDTQYF
15	many	TRBJ1-1	NA	TRBV10-3	TGTGCCATCAGTGAGGGAAGGGGTGGGAACACTGAAGCTTTCTTT	CAISEGRGGNTEAFF
12	NA	TRBJ1-2	NA	TRBV7-9	TGTGCCAGCAGCCCCGACAACTATGGCTACACCTTC	CASSPDNYGYTF
15	NA	TRBJ2-1	TRBD2	TRBV11-2	TGTGCCAGCAGCTTTAGCGGGGGGGACCACAATGAGCAGTTCTTC	CASSFSGGDHNEQFF
13	NA	TRBJ2-7	TRBD1	TRBV10-3	TGTGCCATCAGGTTACAGGGACAGAACGAGCAGTACTTC	CAIRLQGQNEQYF
14	NA	TRBJ1-2	NA	TRBV6-4	TGTGCCAGCAGTGAAGTCCAGGAGCCCTATGGCTACACCTTC	CASSEVQEPYGYTF
14	NA	TRBJ1-5	NA	TRBV6-1	TGTGCCAGCAGTGAAGGGGAACCCAATCAGCCCCAGCATTTT	CASSEGEPNQPQHF
15	NA	TRBJ2-1	TRBD2	TRBV7-9	TGTGCCAGCGCCCCGGGGGGGCTAACCTACAATGAGCAGTTCTTC	CASAPGGLTYNEQFF
14	NA	TRBJ1-2	NA	TRBV19	TGTGCCAGTAGCCGGGACACCTACAACTATGGCTACACCTTC	CASSRDTYNYGYTF
15	NA	TRBJ1-1	NA	TRBV27	TGTGCCAGCACCCCTCGGCCAGTTCGGGGGGTGGGAGCTTTCTTT	CASTPRPVRGVGAFF
15	few	TRBJ2-7	TRBD1	TRBV9	TGTGCCAGCAGCGTAGCTGGGACAGCCTCCTACGAGCAGTACTTC	CASSVAGTASYEQYF